The 31 T cell receptor beta chains given below trace back to one sample, sequenced in a study of blood T cells in healthy people across ages. The second PCR ran 7 to 11 cycles with a sample-barcoded 5' primer and J-beta primers. TCRdb independently ran MiXCR on the 5' RACE reads; one entry per CDR3 protein. The sample shows about 1 million distinct CDR3 sequences, 40% to 45% of them seen only once. The sequenced material came from blood. Receptor source: a woman aged 55-70 years in good health.

This chain connects TRBV5-6 to TRBJ1-1; 7 bases align to TRBD1. Trimming took 4 bases from V and 10 from J; bases not matched to a gene: 10. This CDR3 comprises 13 residues. CDR1 SGHDT and CDR2 YYEEEE come from the germline V gene. The CDR3 nucleotides are TGTGCCAGCAGCATAACGGACAGGAACATAGCTTTCTTT. This translates into CASSITDRNIAFF.

This clonotype was seen a handful of times. The V gene is TRBV25-1, the J gene TRBJ2-1; D is perhaps TRBD1 (5 bases). The V end lost 1 base, the J end lost 7 bases, and 14 bases lay between the germline ends. From germline, CDR1 is MGHDK and CDR2 SYGVNS. The CDR3 is 15 amino acids. CDR3: CASSELSGLRNEQFF. In DNA, the CDR3 is TGTGCCAGCAGTGAATTGTCAGGGCTTCGGAATGAGCAGTTCTTC.

J is TRBJ2-7 and V is TRBV5-5, with D tentatively TRBD1 (7 bases). With 0 bases removed from V and 7 bases from J, the gap between germline ends came to 17 bases. The CDR3 loop spans 15 amino acids. In germline, CDR1 is SGHKS, CDR2 YYEKEE (reference sequence). CDR3: CASSLVEGARYEQYF. The CDR3 coding sequence is TGTGCCAGCAGCTTGGTGGAGGGGGCGCGTTATGAGCAGTACTTC.

In regard to this clonotype: The junction departs from the called germline gene at one end, perhaps through a read error. The chain is built from TRBV7-2 and TRBJ2-1; maybe TRBD1 (6 bases). Germline CDR1 SGHTA, CDR2 FQGNSA. The length of the CDR3 is 15 residues. The DNA of the CDR3 is TGTGTCAGCAGCCCACCGGGACACACCTACAATGAGCAGTTCTTC. Translating gives CVSSPPGHTYNEQFF.

With regard to this clonotype: Sequence at one end of the junction differs from germline and may be a read error. The chain combines TRBV20-1 with TRBJ2-5, with a weak D call TRBD1 (6 bases). Germline V gives CDR1 DFQATT, CDR2 SNEGSKA (reference sequence). There are 14 residues in the CDR3. The CDR3 nucleotides read TGCAGTGCTGGAGAGGGGGTTCCGGGGGAGACCCAGTACTTC. Protein product: CSAGEGVPGETQYF.

The gene calls are TRBV3-1 and TRBJ2-1; possibly TRBD1 or TRBD2 for D (5 bases each). This CDR3 region has 14 residues. Germline assignment: CDR1 LGHDT and CDR2 YNNKEL (reference sequence). V lost 5 bases to trimming and J lost 10 bases, with 18 bases between them. The CDR3 region is CASSSQRGTEEQFF. For the CDR3, the DNA is TGTGCCAGCAGCAGCCAACGGGGCACTGAGGAGCAGTTCTTC.

This clonotype turned up a few times. This chain joins TRBV21-1 and TRBJ1-2. TRBV21-1 is reported as a pseudogene. CDR3 size: 12 residues. The CDR3 bases are TGTGCCAGCAGCGGACGGTCGCATGGCTACACCTTC. Its translation: CASSGRSHGYTF.

The chain couples TRBV6-5 to TRBJ2-7; the D is unclear. Germline CDR1 and CDR2: MNHEY and SVGAGI. CDR3 length: 14 amino acids. Trimming removed 0 bases at V and 4 bases at J, with 10 bases between. The CDR3 loop is CASSYSSFWYEQYF. Here the CDR3 DNA reads TGTGCCAGCAGTTACTCTAGCTTCTGGTACGAGCAGTACTTC.

Notes on this clonotype: One junction end does not reproduce the germline sequence, and a read error may be involved. The rearrangement uses TRBV6-5 and TRBJ2-1; D is undetermined. Germline V gene sequence: CDR1 MNHEY, CDR2 SVGAGI. CDR3 length: 19 amino acids. As DNA, the CDR3 is TGTGCCGGCAGTTACTCGAGATTGGGTGACCCCCGGAAACCAAGTGAGCAGTTCTTC. Protein: CAGSYSRLGDPRKPSEQFF.

J is TRBJ2-5 and V is TRBV9; tentatively, D is TRBD1 or TRBD2 (5 bases each). This CDR3 is 14 amino acids long. Germline V gives CDR1 SGDLS, CDR2 YYNGEE. V lost 2 bases, J lost 2 bases, and 10 bases lay in between. The CDR3 spells CASSVGTQQETQYF. CDR3 in DNA: TGTGCCAGCAGCGTCGGGACCCAACAAGAGACCCAGTACTTC. Combining the CDR3 with reference TRBV9 and TRBJ2-5 gives the whole variable domain DSGVTQTPKHLITATGQRVTLRCSPRSGDLSVYWYQQSLDQGLQFLIQYYNGEERAKGNILERFSAQQFPDLHSELNLSSLELGDSALYFCASSVGTQQETQYFGPGTRLLVL.

The chain uses TRBV7-9 and TRBJ1-6; tentative D call: TRBD1 (6 bases). The length of the CDR3 is 16 residues. Trimming pared 0 bases from V and 7 bases from J, leaving 13 bases between. Looked up from germline, CDR1 is SEHNR and CDR2 is FQNEAQ (reference sequence). The CDR3 sequence: CASSLAGQTRNSPLHF. The CDR3 region has the DNA TGTGCCAGCAGCTTAGCCGGACAGACGAGAAATTCACCCCTCCACTTT.

This chain connects TRBV4-2 to TRBJ2-7; TRBD2 agrees at 8 bases. V shed 0 bases, J shed 4 bases, and the junction held 8 bases outside the gene matches. Germline lookup yields CDR1 LGHNA and CDR2 YNFKEQ. The CDR3 has 16 amino acids. The CDR3 sequence is CASSQEPGLDQYEQYF. Here the CDR3 DNA reads TGTGCCAGCAGCCAAGAACCGGGACTAGACCAATACGAGCAGTACTTC.

The rearrangement joins TRBV20-1 to TRBJ2-5; 7 bases line up with TRBD2. Germline-derived CDR1 and CDR2 are DFQATT and SNEGSKA (reference sequence). This CDR3 comprises 12 residues. After removal of 5 bases from V and 11 bases from J, the junction contained 11 bases not matched to a gene. For the CDR3, the DNA is TGCAGTGCTCTCCGAGGGGCGGGGGAGCAGTACTTC. This encodes CSALRGAGEQYF.

This clonotype turned up a few times. The chain employs TRBV20-1 and TRBJ2-1; D is undetermined. V lost 3 bases and J lost 1, with 7 bases in between. The length of the CDR3 is 13 residues. The V gene's germline CDR1 is DFQATT and CDR2 SNEGSKA (reference sequence). In nucleotides, the CDR3 is TGCAGTGCTAGGAGCGCTTCCTACAATGAGCAGTTCTTC. Its protein product is CSARSASYNEQFF.

The chain is built from TRBV5-1 and TRBJ2-5; 9 bases line up with TRBD2. There are 15 residues in the CDR3. Germline lookup yields CDR1 SGHRS and CDR2 YFSETQ. Trimming removed 2 bases from V and 5 bases from J; junction bases left unmatched: 7. The CDR3 region is CASSLYLAGPETQYF. Here the CDR3 DNA reads TGCGCCAGCAGCTTATATCTAGCGGGACCGGAGACCCAGTACTTC.

V usage is TRBV4-1 and J usage is TRBJ2-7; D possibly uses TRBD1 or TRBD2 (5 bases each). The V end lost 4 bases, the J end lost 2 bases, and 18 bases lay between the germline ends. This CDR3 is 16 amino acids long. Looked up from germline, CDR1 is MGHRA and CDR2 is YSYEKL. Written as DNA, the CDR3 is TGCGCCAGCAGCCGGTACCTTCGAGGGGATACCTACGAGCAGTACTTC. Encoded protein: CASSRYLRGDTYEQYF.

The chain carries TRBV20-1 and TRBJ2-1, with TRBD2 matching 12 bases. Unmatched junction bases numbered 6, after V lost 0 bases and J lost 9 bases. This CDR3 region has 15 residues. The germline V gene has CDR1 DFQATT and CDR2 SNEGSKA (reference sequence). The CDR3 nucleotides read TGCAGTGCTAGAGATCTAGCGGGAGGGCCAGGTGAGCAGTTCTTC. This gives the protein CSARDLAGGPGEQFF.

This clonotype was seen more than once but under ten times. The J gene is TRBJ2-6, the V gene TRBV5-1, with D unclear. In germline, CDR1 is SGHRS, CDR2 YFSETQ. The V gene lost 3 bases and the J gene lost 0 bases, with 7 bases spanning the gap. CDR3 size: 15 residues. The CDR3 nucleotides read TGCGCCAGCAGCTCACTAACCTCTGGGGCCAACGTCCTGACTTTC. Its translation: CASSSLTSGANVLTF.

The table lists this clonotype with a few counts. This chain uses TRBV20-1 with TRBJ2-1; D not resolved. Looked up from germline, CDR1 is DFQATT and CDR2 is SNEGSKA (reference sequence). Trimming stripped 0 bases from V and 4 bases from J, with 4 bases between. The CDR3 runs to 12 residues. CDR3 residues: CSARDGYNEQFF. The DNA for the CDR3 is TGCAGTGCTAGAGATGGTTACAATGAGCAGTTCTTC.

This clonotype has only a few counts. V is TRBV29-1 and J is TRBJ2-3; 8 bases line up with TRBD2. This CDR3 region has 15 residues. Unmatched junction bases numbered 12, after V lost 7 bases and J lost 3 bases. Germline V gene sequence: CDR1 SQVTM, CDR2 ANQGSEA. CDR3 bases: TGCAGCGCAGACTTAGCGGGAAGTTTGACAGATACGCAGTATTTT. Protein sequence: CSADLAGSLTDTQYF.

This chain joins TRBV5-1 and TRBJ1-5; no clear D gene. CDR1 is SGHRS and CDR2 is YFSETQ in the germline V gene. V dropped 1 base and J dropped 0 bases, with 8 bases sitting between them. The CDR3 runs 15 residues. The DNA for the CDR3 is TGCGCCAGCAGCTTGCCCAGTATTAGCAATCAGCCCCAGCATTTT. It encodes CASSLPSISNQPQHF.

J is TRBJ2-1 and V is TRBV18; no clear D. This CDR3 comprises 13 residues. Trimming left V 1 base short and J 13 bases short, with 14 bases between. From germline, CDR1 is KGHSH and CDR2 LQKENI. This chain's CDR3 is CASSPLATETQFF. The DNA of the CDR3 is TGTGCCAGCTCACCACTAGCTACAGAGACCCAGTTCTTC.

Here the CDR3 reads CSALTGANYGYTF. In DNA form, the CDR3 reads TGCAGTGCTCTGACAGGAGCTAACTATGGCTACACCTTC. V is TRBV20-1 and J is TRBJ1-2, with a tentative D call TRBD1 (6 bases). V lost 5 bases, J lost 0 bases, and 10 bases lay in between. The CDR3 has 13 amino acids. Germline loops: CDR1 DFQATT, CDR2 SNEGSKA (reference sequence).

In its sample, this clonotype was seen a few times. The chain has TRBV24-1 and TRBJ2-1; 8 bases match TRBD1. Per germline, CDR1 KGHDR and CDR2 SFDVKD. The CDR3 loop spans 13 amino acids. V lost 3 bases and J lost 10; bases outside the gene matches: 4. CDR3 nucleotide sequence: TGTGCCACCAGTGATAGGGGGACAGGAGAGCAGTTCTTC. Residues: CATSDRGTGEQFF.

The table lists this clonotype with a few counts. The J gene is TRBJ2-5, the V gene TRBV30; D might be TRBD2 (5 bases). The CDR3 consists of 11 residues. The germline V gene has CDR1 GTSNPN and CDR2 SVGIG (reference sequence). V was shortened by 2 bases and J by 7 bases, with 8 bases between the two germline ends. CDR3 residues: CAWSTEGTQYF. CDR3 sequence (DNA): TGTGCCTGGAGTACCGAGGGGACCCAGTACTTC.

CDR3 amino acids: CASSSRDTDTDTQYF. CDR3 nucleotide sequence: TGTGCCAGCAGCAGCCGGGACACGGATACAGATACGCAGTATTTT. The V call is TRBV21-1, the J call TRBJ2-3; the D call in the table, TRBD1, was not verified against the DNA. TRBV21-1 is labeled a pseudogene. The CDR3 extends over 15 amino acids.

The chain couples TRBV21-1 to TRBJ2-3; no DNA check was done on the table's D call, TRBD1. TRBV21-1 is an annotated pseudogene. The CDR3 runs 16 residues. CDR3 in amino acids: CASSKARTGGSDTQYF. CDR3 in DNA: TGTGCCAGCAGCAAAGCAAGGACAGGGGGAAGTGATACGCAGTATTTT.

On this clonotype: A much bigger clone sits one base away, suggesting this may be a read error. This sequence joins TRBV29-1 and TRBJ2-7; D may be TRBD2 (6 bases). V lost 8 bases and J 2 bases, leaving 16 bases between the germline ends. Germline CDR1 is SQVTM and CDR2 is ANQGSEA. This CDR3 region has 13 residues. DNA of the CDR3: TGCAGCAGCGCCCGGGGACTCCCCTACGAGCAGTACTTC. Protein sequence: CSSARGLPYEQYF.

In nucleotides, the CDR3 is TGTGCCAGCAGTTACTCATGGCCGCCCGGCTACACCTTC. It translates to CASSYSWPPGYTF. This rearrangement joins TRBV6-5 to TRBJ1-2; no clear D. V was shortened by 0 bases and J by 8 bases, with 10 bases between the two germline ends. CDR3 size: 13 residues. CDR1 and CDR2 from the germline V gene are MNHEY and SVGAGI.

Notes on this clonotype: A much larger clone lies one base from this, so it may be a read error. The chain combines TRBV4-2 with TRBJ1-2, with 9 bases matching TRBD1. V shed 0 bases and J 8 bases; nucleotides not matched to a gene: 7. CDR1 LGHNA and CDR2 YNFKEQ come from the germline V gene. The CDR3 has 15 amino acids. Here the CDR3 DNA reads TGTGCCAGCAGCCAAGATTCGGACAGGGGAAGGGGCTACACCTTC. Translated: CASSQDSDRGRGYTF.

This clonotype was detected once. V usage is TRBV12-3 or TRBV12-4 and J usage is TRBJ2-3; TRBD2 matches 10 bases. The CDR3 spans 14 residues. The V gene end was trimmed by 5 bases and the J gene end by 6 bases; junction bases not matched to a gene: 5. CDR3 in amino acids: CASSRRAGGDTQYF. In DNA, the CDR3 is TGTGCCAGCAGTCGCAGAGCGGGAGGGGATACGCAGTATTTT.